What follows are 8 T cell receptor beta chains derived from one specimen sequenced in a study of shared clonotypes between healthy human individuals. The assay was immunoSEQ multiplex PCR, and TCRdb's table has in-frame clones only and misses some. The profile covers approximately 980,000 clones, with over 60% appearing a single time and about 1.5% taken by the ten largest. Sequenced sample: memory CD4+ T cells sorted from blood. Subset denoted: CD45RA-negative fraction. These receptors were taken from a young man in good health.

The chain uses TRBV7-9 and TRBJ1-4; unclear D gene. Trimming took off 3 bases at V and 2 bases at J, with 13 bases between the two ends. Germline-derived CDR1 and CDR2 are SEHNR and FQNEAQ (reference sequence). There are 16 residues in the CDR3. The CDR3 loop is CASSFMPGGTNEKLFF. DNA of the CDR3: TGTGCCAGCAGCTTCATGCCGGGCGGGACTAATGAAAAACTGTTTTTT.

This clone came up many times. J is TRBJ2-2 and V is TRBV19, with 14 positions matching TRBD2. Germline V gene lookup returns CDR1 LNHDA and CDR2 SQIVND (reference sequence). CDR3 length equals 18 residues. The V segment lost 5 bases and the J segment 5 bases; nucleotides outside the gene matches: 10. The CDR3 nucleotides read TGTGCCAGTAGTCTAACCGGGACTAGCGGGGGAGGGACCGGGGAGCTGTTTTTT. It encodes CASSLTGTSGGGTGELFF.

The rearrangement uses TRBV4-1 and TRBJ1-5; a weak D match, TRBD1 (5 bases). Trimming cost V 2 bases and J 2 bases, with 10 bases left between them. Germline lookup yields CDR1 MGHRA and CDR2 YSYEKL. The CDR3 extends over 15 amino acids. The CDR3 DNA follows: TGCGCCAGCAGCCAACAGGGTATCGGCAATCAGCCCCAGCATTTT. This codes for CASSQQGIGNQPQHF.

The genes are TRBV6-5 and TRBJ2-7; D is unclear. Trimming pared 5 bases from V and 0 bases from J, leaving 11 bases between. CDR3 length: 14 residues. Germline V CDR1 and CDR2: MNHEY, SVGAGI. CDR3 loop: CASSVSRSSYEQYF. Here the CDR3 DNA reads TGTGCCAGCAGTGTTAGCAGGAGCTCCTACGAGCAGTACTTC.

The rearrangement links TRBV5-1 to TRBJ2-5, with 16 bases lining up with TRBD2. The CDR3 spans 17 residues. Germline V gene lookup returns CDR1 SGHRS and CDR2 YFSETQ. V lost 3 bases and J lost 4; bases outside the gene matches: 6. The CDR3 loop is CASSSGLAGGPSETQYF. CDR3 nucleotide sequence: TGCGCCAGCAGCTCGGGACTAGCGGGAGGGCCGTCAGAGACCCAGTACTTC.

In its sample, this clone was seen many times. The rearrangement links TRBV19 to TRBJ2-7; D is unclear. Germline CDR1 and CDR2: LNHDA and SQIVND (reference sequence). The CDR3 has 14 residues. V was pared by 7 bases and J by 0 bases, with 13 bases between. The CDR3 loop reads CASKFEQHSYEQYF. The CDR3 DNA reads TGTGCCAGTAAGTTCGAACAGCACTCCTACGAGCAGTACTTC. Full variable domain (outside the CDR3, taken from reference TRBV19 and TRBJ2-7): DGGITQSPKYLFRKEGQNVTLSCEQNLNHDAMYWYRQDPGQGLRLIYYSQIVNDFQKGDIAEGYSVSREKKESFPLTVTSAQKNPTAFYLCASKFEQHSYEQYFGPGTRLTVT.

This chain connects TRBV6-1 to TRBJ2-3; TRBD2 aligns across 10 bases. Germline CDR1 is MNHNS and CDR2 is SASEGT. The CDR3 has 16 amino acids. Trimming at V came to 0 bases and at J to 5 bases, leaving 5 bases not matched to a gene. The CDR3 DNA is TGTGCCAGCAGTGAAGCAGCGGGGGGGCTGGGAGATACGCAGTATTTT. Protein: CASSEAAGGLGDTQYF.

This clone was seen a few times. The same CDR3 also results from other DNA sequences found in this sample. This sequence joins TRBV4-3 and TRBJ2-5; TRBD2 matches at 9 bases. V trimming: 0 bases; J trimming: 5 bases; junction bases outside the gene matches: 7. Per germline, CDR1 LGHNA and CDR2 YSLEER. The CDR3 is 16 residues long. CDR3 sequence: CASSQDWREGRETQYF. In DNA form, the CDR3 reads TGCGCCAGCAGCCAAGATTGGCGGGAGGGCCGGGAGACCCAGTACTTC.